Listed below are T cell receptor beta chains from one sample, sequenced in a study of blood T cell repertoires in COVID-19. Profiling relied on immunoSEQ multiplex PCR, and the TCRdb table lists in-frame clones only, not all of them. The table includes over 60,000 clones, about nine tenths detected once. The sequenced material came from peripheral blood. The receptors shown here come from a man between 65 and 85 years old with active or convalescent COVID-19. The CDR3 runs from the conserved cysteine through the conserved F or W. The D gene is left open where the match is weak. Where a row states a size, it is once, few, many or the class of an expanded clone; other rows omit it.

>NA|TRBJ2-2|TRBV27|NA
TGTGCCAGCAGTTTAAGTAGGAACACCGGGGAGCTGTTTTTT
CASSLSRNTGELFF
>NA|TRBJ1-2|TRBV28|NA
TGTGCCAGCAGCCCACTGTCCTATGGCTACACCTTC
CASSPLSYGYTF
>NA|TRBJ1-1|TRBV10-3|NA
TGTGCCATCAGTGAGCCGACAGGAGCGAACACTGAAGCTTTCTTT
CAISEPTGANTEAFF
>NA|TRBJ2-1|TRBV10-2|NA
TGCGCCAGCCGCCCCGCGAGGAGCTCCTACAATGAGCAGTTCTTC
CASRPARSSYNEQFF
>NA|TRBJ1-1|TRBV15|few
TGTGCCACCAGCAGAGGGGGTTCAGGGGCCATGAACACTGAAGCTTTCTTT
CATSRGGSGAMNTEAFF
>TRBD1|TRBJ2-5|TRBV9|NA
TGTGCCAGCAGCGGCGGACAGGGGGGGGCAGAGACCCAGTACTTC
CASSGGQGGAETQYF
>NA|TRBJ1-2|TRBV5-4|once
TGTGCCAGCAGCTTGGAAGGGGAACAATGGGGCTACACCTTC
CASSLEGEQWGYTF
>TRBD1|TRBJ2-7|TRBV2|once
TGTGCCAGCAGACCCGGGACAGCTGGATACTCCTACGAGCAGTACTTC
CASRPGTAGYSYEQYF
>NA|TRBJ1-4|TRBV5-1|NA
TGCGCCAGCAGCCCGCAAGGGTTTGGAGGTGAAAAACTGTTTTTT
CASSPQGFGGEKLFF
>NA|TRBJ1-5|TRBV6-4|NA
TGTGCCATCACTCCTGGAGGGGTCGGCCAGCCCCAGCATTTT
CAITPGGVGQPQHF
>TRBD2|TRBJ2-2|TRBV4-1|many
TGCGCCAGCATGGCTAGCGGGACCGGGGAGCTGTTTTTT
CASMASGTGELFF
>NA|TRBJ2-2|TRBV6-2/TRBV6-3|NA
TGTGCCAGCAGTTCCCGAGTCACCGGGGAGCTGTTTTTT
CASSSRVTGELFF
>NA|TRBJ1-4|TRBV4-2|NA
TGTGCCAGCAGTCTCTTAGGGACTGGTGAAAAACTGTTTTTT
CASSLLGTGEKLFF
>NA|TRBJ1-1|TRBV10-3|NA
TGTGCCATCACCAGGACTGCAGACACTGAAGCTTTCTTT
CAITRTADTEAFF
>TRBD1|TRBJ1-4|TRBV27|NA
TGTGCCAGCAGCCTGACAGGGTTCCGGGAAAAACTGTTTTTT
CASSLTGFREKLFF
>NA|TRBJ1-1|TRBV10-3|NA
TGTGCCATCAGACCTAATACGGTGAACACTGAAGCTTTCTTT
CAIRPNTVNTEAFF
>TRBD2|TRBJ2-7|TRBV28|NA
TGTGCCAGCAGGTCCGGGGGGGGCGCGAAGGAGCAGTACTTC
CASRSGGGAKEQYF
>TRBD1|TRBJ1-5|TRBV6-6|NA
TGTGCCAGCAGTTCCGGGACAGACAATCAGCCCCAGCATTTT
CASSSGTDNQPQHF
>NA|TRBJ1-5|TRBV2|NA
TGTGCCAGCAATGTCAGGATGAATCAGCCCCAGCATTTT
CASNVRMNQPQHF
>NA|TRBJ2-3|TRBV30|NA
TGTGCCTGGAGTGTCTCGGGGTCTGGCACAGATACGCAGTATTTT
CAWSVSGSGTDTQYF
>NA|TRBJ1-2|TRBV6-1|NA
TGTGCCAGCAGTGAAGCTTTTGCGGACAGTTACTATGGCTACACCTTC
CASSEAFADSYYGYTF
>TRBD1|TRBJ1-1|TRBV6-5|NA
TGTGCCAGCAGTTCCGGGACAGGGGCACCTGAAGCTTTCTTT
CASSSGTGAPEAFF
>NA|TRBJ2-7|TRBV4-3|NA
TGCGCCAGCAGCCAAGCCCCGGACAGCTCCTACGAGCAGTACTTC
CASSQAPDSSYEQYF
>TRBD2|TRBJ2-2|TRBV5-1|NA
TGCGCCACCAACCTAGCGGGAGCTTTGGCCGGGGAGCTGTTTTTT
CATNLAGALAGELFF
>NA|TRBJ2-5|TRBV28|NA
TGTGCCAGCAGTTTAGGTCTTCAGGGATCGGAGACCCAGTACTTC
CASSLGLQGSETQYF
>NA|TRBJ1-1|TRBV4-2|NA
TGTGCCAGCAGCCAAGACCCAGGGGTAGCGAACACTGAAGCTTTCTTT
CASSQDPGVANTEAFF
>TRBD1|TRBJ2-5|TRBV7-9|NA
TGTGCCAGCAGCTCCCCGGAGCCGGGACAGCAAGAGACCCAGTACTTC
CASSSPEPGQQETQYF
>TRBD1|TRBJ2-3|TRBV15|NA
TGTGCCACCTCCTCAAGCAGGGGGCAGGATACGCAGTATTTT
CATSSSRGQDTQYF
>TRBD1|TRBJ1-5|TRBV28|NA
TGTGCCAGCAGTTGGGACAGGGATCAGCCCCAGCATTTT
CASSWDRDQPQHF
>TRBD1|TRBJ1-4|TRBV19|NA
TGTGCCAGTAGTATCCAGGGGGCCAGGGAAAAACTGTTTTTT
CASSIQGAREKLFF